This is a list of T cell receptor beta chains from one sample in a study of T cell responses to AZD1222 COVID-19 vaccine. Clones were sequenced by immunoSEQ multiplex PCR, and TCRdb holds only the in-frame ones, with some missing. Seen here are about 150,000 clones, roughly 92% observed once, and the top ten hold about 1.4%. This material consisted of peripheral blood, taken on day 0 of AZD1222 vaccination. Receptor source: an adult in good health. CDR3s include the opening cysteine and the closing phenylalanine or tryptophan. A D gene is named only where the DNA matches it firmly. Rows may omit the clone size; those that give it use once, few, many or a size class.

once | - | TRBJ1-2 | TRBV3-1/TRBV3-2 | CASSQSDSMYRYTF | TGTGCCAGCAGCCAATCCGACAGTATGTATCGCTACACCTTC
- | - | TRBJ1-2 | TRBV5-1 | CASSLGYGYTF | TGCGCCAGCAGCTTGGGATATGGCTACACCTTC
- | - | TRBJ2-7 | TRBV28 | CASRDATGSYEQYF | TGTGCCAGCCGAGATGCTACCGGCTCCTACGAGCAGTACTTC
once | - | TRBJ2-4 | TRBV7-2 | CASSLGRLLAKNIQYF | TGTGCCAGCAGCTTAGGACGGCTACTAGCCAAAAACATTCAGTACTTC
- | TRBD1 | TRBJ1-1 | TRBV30 | CAWSPGTVVEAFF | TGTGCCTGGAGCCCCGGGACAGTTGTCGAAGCTTTCTTT
- | - | TRBJ2-6 | TRBV5-6 | CASIPLARRSGANVLTF | TGTGCCAGCATCCCTCTAGCGAGACGCTCTGGGGCCAACGTCCTGACTTTC
- | - | TRBJ1-2 | TRBV4-1 | CASSQGDYYGYTF | TGCGCCAGCAGCCAAGGGGACTACTATGGCTACACCTTC
- | - | TRBJ1-5 | TRBV6-5 | CASSYSAVAAHQPQHF | TGTGCCAGCAGTTACTCGGCGGTTGCAGCCCATCAGCCCCAGCATTTT
- | TRBD1 | TRBJ2-2 | TRBV27 | CASSRTGGTGELFF | TGTGCCAGCAGTAGGACAGGGGGGACCGGGGAGCTGTTTTTT
- | TRBD1 | TRBJ1-3 | TRBV7-8 | CASSRDRVATIYF | TGTGCCAGCAGCCGAGACAGGGTGGCCACCATATATTTT
few | - | TRBJ1-1 | TRBV2 | CASREGVGEAFF | TGTGCCAGCAGAGAGGGTGTGGGTGAAGCTTTCTTT
- | TRBD1 | TRBJ2-1 | TRBV5-1 | CASSLVDRAYYPGYPFYNEQFF | TGCGCCAGCAGCTTGGTGGACAGGGCGTACTACCCGGGGTACCCTTTCTACAATGAGCAGTTCTTC
once | - | TRBJ2-3 | TRBV7-2 | CASSLDPSSDTQYF | TGTGCCAGCAGCTTAGATCCTAGCTCAGATACGCAGTATTTT
- | - | TRBJ2-7 | TRBV6-1 | CASSEFLGEQYF | TGTGCCAGCAGTGAATTCTTAGGGGAGCAGTACTTC
- | - | TRBJ2-3 | TRBV7-8 | CASSLDTGKTDTQYF | TGTGCCAGCAGCTTAGACACAGGGAAGACAGATACGCAGTATTTT
- | - | TRBJ2-1 | TRBV19 | CASSMAAFPYNEQFF | TGTGCCAGTAGTATGGCAGCTTTTCCCTACAATGAGCAGTTCTTC
- | TRBD1 | TRBJ2-7 | TRBV4-1 | CASSEGTAISYEQYF | TGCGCCAGCAGCGAGGGGACAGCTATCTCCTACGAGCAGTACTTC
- | - | TRBJ1-6 | TRBV28 | CASSFGAEAYNSPLHF | TGTGCCAGCAGTTTCGGGGCTGAAGCTTATAATTCACCCCTCCACTTT
- | - | TRBJ2-7 | TRBV5-1 | CASSPGTGKSSYEQYF | TGCGCCAGCAGCCCAGGGACGGGAAAAAGCTCCTACGAGCAGTACTTC
- | - | TRBJ1-2 | TRBV18 | CASSPPRWRGVNYGYTF | TGTGCCAGCTCACCACCCAGGTGGAGGGGAGTTAACTATGGCTACACCTTC
few | - | TRBJ2-2 | TRBV28 | CASSLALANTGELFF | TGTGCCAGCAGTTTAGCGCTCGCGAACACCGGGGAGCTGTTTTTT
- | - | TRBJ1-1 | TRBV29-1 | CSVGLLTSWNTEAFF | TGCAGCGTTGGACTTTTAACGAGTTGGAACACTGAAGCTTTCTTT
- | TRBD2 | TRBJ2-2 | TRBV20-1 | CSASSGRAVDTGELFF | TGCAGTGCTAGTAGCGGGAGGGCCGTCGACACCGGGGAGCTGTTTTTT
- | - | TRBJ1-2 | TRBV12-5 | CASAPFIGGDYTF | TGTGCTAGTGCCCCGTTTATTGGCGGTGACTACACCTTC
few | - | TRBJ2-2 | TRBV7-8 | CASSFSRLGGRDGELFF | TGTGCCAGCAGCTTTTCCCGTCTAGGAGGGCGCGACGGGGAGCTGTTTTTT
- | - | TRBJ1-1 | TRBV5-8 | CASSFGGASTEAFF | TGTGCCAGCAGCTTTGGAGGGGCTTCTACTGAAGCTTTCTTT
- | - | TRBJ1-1 | TRBV3-1/TRBV3-2 | CASSLQGGGAVNTEAFF | TGTGCCAGCAGCCTCCAGGGTGGGGGGGCGGTGAACACTGAAGCTTTCTTT
- | TRBD1 | TRBJ1-3 | TRBV2 | CASRGTGGSGNTIYF | TGTGCCAGCAGGGGGACAGGGGGCTCTGGAAACACCATATATTTT
- | - | TRBJ1-6 | TRBV27 | CASSLRETSPLHF | TGTGCCAGCAGTTTGAGGGAGACGTCACCCCTCCACTTT
- | - | TRBJ2-3 | TRBV6-1 | CASSELPTGRSTDTQYF | TGTGCCAGCAGTGAATTACCCACAGGGCGCTCGACAGATACGCAGTATTTT
- | - | TRBJ2-3 | TRBV6-5 | CASRPSGGPTDTQYF | TGTGCCAGCAGACCGTCCGGGGGGCCCACAGATACGCAGTATTTT
- | TRBD1 | TRBJ2-1 | TRBV11-3 | CASSPQGANGEQFF | TGTGCCAGCAGCCCCCAGGGGGCTAATGGTGAGCAGTTCTTC
- | - | TRBJ1-4 | TRBV20-1 | CSAGGLATNEKLFF | TGCAGTGCTGGTGGGCTTGCAACTAATGAAAAACTGTTTTTT
- | TRBD1 | TRBJ2-1 | TRBV7-2 | CASSLGQGNNEQFF | TGTGCCAGCAGCTTAGGACAGGGCAACAATGAGCAGTTCTTC